The 26 T cell receptor beta chains below were found in one sample sequenced in a study of CD8+ T cells in alopecia areata. TCR sequencing used cDNA made by reverse transcription of extracted RNA. Measured with immunoSEQ multiplex PCR; TCRdb has only the in-frame clones, and not every one. The table has 150,000 to 200,000 clones, more than 55% seen once; the top ten hold 1.3%. Noted treatment: oral pan-JAK inhibitor, 5-10 mg twice daily. Sequencing was performed on CD4+ T cells sorted from blood, taken around week 49, from a patient treated with tofacitinib. These receptors were collected from a human donor with alopecia areata.

The chain combines TRBV29-1 with TRBJ2-5; 7 bases fit TRBD1. The CDR3 has 13 residues. With V trimmed by 7 bases and J by 2 bases, 7 bases remained unmatched. CDR1 and CDR2 (germline): SQVTM, ANQGSEA. CDR3 bases: TGCAGCGGGACCGGGACAGCACAAGAGACCCAGTACTTC. It specifies CSGTGTAQETQYF.

The V and J genes are TRBV7-9 and TRBJ1-1; 8 bases fit TRBD1. The CDR3 is 15 residues long. The germline V gene encodes CDR1 SEHNR and CDR2 FQNEAQ (reference sequence). J lost 10 bases, V lost 5 bases, and 15 bases had no gene match. The CDR3 sequence is CASSERQGPTSAAFF. CDR3 coding DNA: TGTGCCAGCAGCGAACGACAGGGGCCTACGTCTGCAGCTTTCTTT.

The chain is built from TRBV29-1 and TRBJ2-1, with 8 bases aligning to TRBD2. V lost 5 bases to trimming and J lost 7 bases; unmatched junction nucleotides: 10. Germline V lookup: CDR1 SQVTM, CDR2 ANQGSEA. This CDR3 comprises 14 residues. CDR3 loop: CSVQPGTRWNEQFF. CDR3 sequence (DNA): TGCAGCGTTCAACCCGGGACTAGATGGAATGAGCAGTTCTTC.

The CDR3 DNA reads as TGTGCCAGCAGCGTAGAGGGGTTGGAAGATGAAAAACTGTTTTTT. Translation gives CASSVEGLEDEKLFF. V is TRBV9 and J is TRBJ1-4; TRBD1 is a possible D gene (5 bases). Per germline, CDR1 SGDLS and CDR2 YYNGEE. CDR3 length equals 15 residues. V lost 0 bases and J 6 bases, leaving 12 bases between the germline ends.

This sequence joins TRBV9 and TRBJ1-5, with D maybe TRBD1 (6 bases). The CDR3 runs 15 residues. V shed 0 bases and J shed 7 bases, with 14 bases lying between them. Germline loops: CDR1 SGDLS, CDR2 YYNGEE. The CDR3 sequence is CASSVEAGGGQPQHF. CDR3 DNA sequence: TGTGCCAGCAGCGTAGAAGCGGGGGGCGGCCAGCCCCAGCATTTT.

DNA for the CDR3: TGTGCCAGCAGTTTGGTCCCCTACGAGCAGTACTTC. This sequence encodes CASSLVPYEQYF. The V gene is TRBV2, the J gene TRBJ2-7, with no clear D. This CDR3 has 12 amino acids. Looked up from germline, CDR1 is SNHLY and CDR2 is FYNNEI. V dropped 5 bases and J dropped 2 bases, with 7 bases sitting between them.

This clone occurred a few times. The chain links TRBV7-2 to TRBJ2-5; 8 nucleotides align to TRBD1. Germline V lookup: CDR1 SGHTA, CDR2 FQGNSA. This CDR3 has 11 amino acids. The junction had 4 bases not matched to a gene; V was cut back by 2 bases and J by 14 bases. CDR3 in amino acids: CASSLQGALYF. The CDR3 nucleotides read TGTGCCAGCAGCTTACAGGGGGCGCTTTACTTC. Using reference TRBV7-2 and TRBJ2-5 for the parts outside the CDR3, the full variable domain is GAGVSQSPSNKVTEKGKDVELRCDPISGHTALYWYRQSLGQGLEFLIYFQGNSAPDKSGLPSDRFSAERTGGSVSTLTIQRTQQEDSAVYLCASSLQGALYFGPGTRLLVL.

This rearrangement joins TRBV7-9 to TRBJ1-1; D call uncertain. Looked up from germline, CDR1 is SEHNR and CDR2 is FQNEAQ (reference sequence). The length of the CDR3 is 12 residues. V was trimmed by 0 bases and J by 11 bases, leaving 10 bases between them. CDR3 nucleotides: TGTGCCAGCAGCTTAGCAGGGAAAGGTGCTTTCTTT. Its translation is CASSLAGKGAFF.

The chain joins TRBV7-9 to TRBJ2-7; 8 bases align to TRBD2. V lost 1 base, J lost 11 bases, and 7 bases stayed unmatched. The CDR3 length is 13 residues. Per germline, CDR1 SEHNR and CDR2 FQNEAQ (reference sequence). The CDR3 here is CASSLGVAGKEYF. In DNA form, the CDR3 reads TGTGCCAGCAGCTTAGGGGTAGCGGGGAAGGAGTACTTC.

The chain has TRBV23-1 and TRBJ1-5; no clear D gene. TRBV23-1 is given ORF status, its function remaining uncertain. Trimming removed 0 bases from V and 5 bases from J, with 11 bases in between. The CDR3 totals 15 residues. CDR3 nucleotides: TGCGCCAGCAGTCAATCTCCGGGGAAGTATCAGCCCCAGCATTTT. Translated, it gives CASSQSPGKYQPQHF.

The chain recombines TRBV2 with TRBJ1-6; 8 nucleotides agree with TRBD1. Germline values: CDR1 SNHLY, CDR2 FYNNEI. J gave up 9 bases and V 6 bases, and 4 bases lay outside the gene matches. This CDR3 has 13 amino acids. CDR3 in DNA: TGTGCCAGCAGAGGACAGGGAACTTCACCCCTCCACTTT. It yields the protein CASRGQGTSPLHF.

In DNA form, the CDR3 reads TGCAGCGTTGTGGTCCCCCGAGGGCAAGAGACCCAGTACTTC. Translating it yields CSVVVPRGQETQYF. This rearrangement joins TRBV29-1 to TRBJ2-5; a possible D gene is TRBD2 (5 bases). This CDR3 region has 14 residues. Between the trimmed V and J ends, which lost 4 bases and 2 bases, there was a span of 14 bases. Germline lookup yields CDR1 SQVTM and CDR2 ANQGSEA.

V is TRBV5-1 and J is TRBJ2-3, with 10 bases fitting TRBD2. The CDR3 sequence is 17 residues long. The trim removed 3 bases at V and 0 bases at J, leaving 7 bases unmatched. The germline CDR1 and CDR2 sequences are SGHRS and YFSETQ. The CDR3 here is CASSSSGGFPSTDTQYF. DNA for the CDR3: TGCGCCAGCAGCTCTAGCGGGGGCTTTCCTAGCACAGATACGCAGTATTTT.

The V call is TRBV29-1, the J call TRBJ1-1; D is unclear. The V and J ends lost 4 bases and 4 bases respectively, with 10 bases between them. The germline V gene encodes CDR1 SQVTM and CDR2 ANQGSEA. The CDR3 is 12 residues long. The chain's CDR3 is CSVVGQVTEAFF. The DNA for the CDR3 is TGCAGCGTTGTCGGTCAGGTCACTGAAGCTTTCTTT.

This clone was counted at least ten times. The chain combines TRBV28 with TRBJ1-4, with a tentative D call TRBD1 (6 bases). The CDR3 has 17 residues. CDR1 is MDHEN, CDR2 SYDVKM, per germline. The V and J ends lost 6 bases and 1 base respectively, with 18 bases between them. The CDR3 region has the DNA TGTGCCAGCAGCCACGGGGGCGGAGACCAAACTAATGAAAAACTGTTTTTT. It codes for CASSHGGGDQTNEKLFF.

The rearrangement uses TRBV2 and TRBJ2-5; possibly TRBD1 for D (5 bases). Per germline, CDR1 SNHLY and CDR2 FYNNEI. V was clipped by 8 bases and J by 4 bases, with 14 bases between them. The CDR3 runs 13 residues. Here the CDR3 reads CASSTRGRETQYF. The CDR3, as DNA: TGTGCCAGCTCGACAAGGGGCCGAGAGACCCAGTACTTC. The full variable domain, in which reference TRBV2 and TRBJ2-5 provide the parts outside the CDR3, is EPEVTQTPSHQVTQMGQEVILRCVPISNHLYFYWYRQILGQKVEFLVSFYNNEISEKSEIFDDQFSVERPDGSNFTLKIRSTKLEDSAMYFCASSTRGRETQYFGPGTRLLVL.

Regarding this clone: The junction and the germline gene differ at one end; a read error may be behind it. Other DNA variants within this sample encode the same CDR3. This chain links TRBV29-1 with TRBJ1-1; D is possibly TRBD1 (5 bases). The germline gives CDR1 SQVTM, CDR2 ANQGSEA. This CDR3 is 13 amino acids long. DNA of the CDR3: TGCAGCGTTTCCAGGGTCATGAACACTGAAGCCTTCTTT. It yields the protein CSVSRVMNTEAFF. Full variable domain (outside the CDR3, taken from reference TRBV29-1 and TRBJ1-1): SAVISQKPSRDICQRGTSLTIQCQVDSQVTMMFWYRQQPGQSLTLIATANQGSEATYESGFVIDKFPISRPNLTFSTLTVSNMSPEDSSIYLCSVSRVMNTEAFFGQGTRLTVV.

Details on this clone: At the DNA level, this CDR3 is encoded by other sequences in the same sample as well. CDR3: CASSVGTNTEAFF. CDR3 DNA sequence: TGTGCCAGCAGCGTAGGTACGAACACTGAAGCTTTCTTT. The J gene is TRBJ1-1, the V gene TRBV9, with D unclear. The CDR3 is 13 residues long. V lost 0 bases to trimming and J lost 1 base, with 4 bases between them. Germline V gene sequence: CDR1 SGDLS, CDR2 YYNGEE.

This clone turned up a few times. The chain combines TRBV18 with TRBJ1-3; D is unresolved. V was trimmed by 3 bases and J by 0 bases, leaving 15 bases between them. Germline V gene lookup returns CDR1 KGHSH and CDR2 LQKENI. The CDR3 totals 17 residues. This CDR3 reads CASSPPSGRTSGNTIYF. Written as DNA, the CDR3 is TGTGCCAGCTCACCCCCATCTGGCCGGACCTCTGGAAACACCATATATTTT.

This chain connects TRBV2 to TRBJ2-3; 9 positions agree with TRBD1. The V gene's germline CDR1 is SNHLY and CDR2 FYNNEI. V was clipped by 5 bases and J by 6 bases; unmatched bases: 9. The length of the CDR3 is 15 residues. CDR3 nucleotides: TGTGCCAGCAGTTGGGGACAGGGTTTAACGGATACGCAGTATTTT. Translation: CASSWGQGLTDTQYF.

The rearrangement links TRBV5-1 to TRBJ2-5; 8 nucleotides match TRBD2. The germline gives CDR1 SGHRS, CDR2 YFSETQ. This CDR3 comprises 13 residues. After removal of 4 bases from V and 7 bases from J, the junction contained 6 bases not matched to a gene. The CDR3 DNA follows: TGCGCCAGCAGCCCCGGACTAGCCGGGACCCAGTACTTC. Translated: CASSPGLAGTQYF.

Only a few counts were recorded for this clone. The chain joins TRBV29-1 to TRBJ2-3; maybe TRBD2 (5 bases). The germline V and J ends were trimmed by 3 bases and 2 bases, with 9 bases remaining between them. Germline loops: CDR1 SQVTM, CDR2 ANQGSEA. This CDR3 contains 13 residues. The CDR3 DNA reads TGCAGCGTTGATAGAGGGTACACAGATACGCAGTATTTT. Its translation: CSVDRGYTDTQYF.

This chain links TRBV29-1 with TRBJ2-5; D possibly corresponds to TRBD1 (5 bases). There are 14 residues in the CDR3. Trimming cost V 3 bases and J 1 base, with 12 bases left between them. Per germline, CDR1 SQVTM and CDR2 ANQGSEA. The CDR3 nucleotides are TGCAGCGTTGATCTAGACAGCACCCAAGAGACCCAGTACTTC. This sequence encodes CSVDLDSTQETQYF.

The V and J genes are TRBV11-3 and TRBJ2-7, with 8 nucleotides matching TRBD2. Germline CDR1 and CDR2: SGHNT and YENEEA. There are 14 residues in the CDR3. V was clipped by 5 bases and J by 5 bases; unmatched bases: 8. The CDR3 DNA sequence: TGTGCCAGCAGCGCCACGGGACTAGTCCACGAGCAGTACTTC. Amino acids: CASSATGLVHEQYF.

This chain joins TRBV7-2 and TRBJ1-2; D gene uncertain. V was clipped by 1 base and J by 3 bases, with 12 bases between them. The CDR3 runs 15 residues. Per the germline V gene, CDR1 is SGHTA and CDR2 is FQGNSA. This CDR3 is CASSLGAYSHYGYTF. CDR3 bases: TGTGCCAGCAGCTTAGGCGCCTATTCTCACTATGGCTACACCTTC.

The chain has TRBV7-3 and TRBJ2-2; D may match TRBD1 or TRBD2 (5 bases each). Germline V CDR1 and CDR2: SGHTA, FQGTGA. The CDR3 is made up of 15 amino acids. V dropped 0 bases and J dropped 2 bases, with 7 bases sitting between them. This CDR3 is CASSLTGTNTGELFF. The CDR3 DNA follows: TGTGCCAGCAGCTTAACAGGGACCAACACCGGGGAGCTGTTTTTT.